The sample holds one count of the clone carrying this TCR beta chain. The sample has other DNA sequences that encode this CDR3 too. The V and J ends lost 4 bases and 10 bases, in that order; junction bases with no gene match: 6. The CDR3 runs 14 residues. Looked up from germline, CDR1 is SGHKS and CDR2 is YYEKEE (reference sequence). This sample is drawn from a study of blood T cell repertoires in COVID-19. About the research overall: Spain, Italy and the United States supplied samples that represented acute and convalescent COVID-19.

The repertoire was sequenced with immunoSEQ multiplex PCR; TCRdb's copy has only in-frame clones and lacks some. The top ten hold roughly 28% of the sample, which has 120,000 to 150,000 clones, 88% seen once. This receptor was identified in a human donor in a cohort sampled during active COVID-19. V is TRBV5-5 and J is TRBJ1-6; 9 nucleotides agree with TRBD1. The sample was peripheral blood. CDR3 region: CASSPGTGLSPLHF. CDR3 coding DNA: TGTGCCAGCAGCCCCGGGACAGGGCTATCACCCCTCCACTTT.